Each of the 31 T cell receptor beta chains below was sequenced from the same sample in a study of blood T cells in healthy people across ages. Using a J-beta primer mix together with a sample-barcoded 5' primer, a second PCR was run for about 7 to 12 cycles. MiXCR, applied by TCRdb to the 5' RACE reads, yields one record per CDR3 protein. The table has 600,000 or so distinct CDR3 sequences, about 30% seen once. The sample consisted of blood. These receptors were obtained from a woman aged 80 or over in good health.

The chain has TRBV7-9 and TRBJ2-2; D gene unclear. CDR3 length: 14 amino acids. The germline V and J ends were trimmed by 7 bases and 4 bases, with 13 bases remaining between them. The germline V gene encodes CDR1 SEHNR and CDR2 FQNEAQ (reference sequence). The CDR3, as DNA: TGTGCCAGCACCTCCATGGTTGGCACCGGGGAGCTGTTTTTT. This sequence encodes CASTSMVGTGELFF. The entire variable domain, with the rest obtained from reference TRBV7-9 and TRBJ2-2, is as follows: DTGVSQNPRHKITKRGQNVTFRCDPISEHNRLYWYRQTLGQGPEFLTYFQNEAQLEKSRLLSDRFSAERPKGSFSTLEIQRTEQGDSAMYLCASTSMVGTGELFFGEGSRLTVL.

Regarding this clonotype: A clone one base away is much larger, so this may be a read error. The CDR3 sequence is CASGSNSPPHF. CDR3 in DNA: TGTGCCAGCGGGAGTAATTCACCCCCCCACTTT. This chain uses TRBV28 with TRBJ1-6, with D unresolved. Germline CDR1 reads MDHEN; CDR2 reads SYDVKM. The CDR3 runs to 11 residues.

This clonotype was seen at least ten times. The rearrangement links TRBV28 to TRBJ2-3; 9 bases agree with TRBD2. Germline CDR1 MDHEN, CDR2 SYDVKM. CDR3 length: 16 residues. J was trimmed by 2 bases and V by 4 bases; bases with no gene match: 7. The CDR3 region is CASSSIAGDHTDTQYF. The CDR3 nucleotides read TGTGCCAGCAGTTCAATAGCGGGGGACCACACAGATACGCAGTATTTT.

The CDR3 sequence: CSASFPSGGYNEQFF. The CDR3 DNA reads TGCAGTGCTAGTTTTCCTAGCGGGGGTTACAATGAGCAGTTCTTC. This chain connects TRBV20-1 to TRBJ2-1, with 10 bases identical to TRBD2. CDR1 is DFQATT and CDR2 is SNEGSKA in the germline V gene (reference sequence). V lost 3 bases to trimming and J lost 4 bases; unmatched junction nucleotides: 6. This CDR3 comprises 15 residues.

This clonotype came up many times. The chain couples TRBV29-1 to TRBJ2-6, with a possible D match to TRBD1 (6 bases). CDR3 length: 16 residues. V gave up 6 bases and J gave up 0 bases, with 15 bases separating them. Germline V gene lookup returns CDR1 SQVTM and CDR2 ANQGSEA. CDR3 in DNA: TGCAGCGTAGCAGGGGCGGTAAGCTCTGGGGCCAACGTCCTGACTTTC. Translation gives CSVAGAVSSGANVLTF.

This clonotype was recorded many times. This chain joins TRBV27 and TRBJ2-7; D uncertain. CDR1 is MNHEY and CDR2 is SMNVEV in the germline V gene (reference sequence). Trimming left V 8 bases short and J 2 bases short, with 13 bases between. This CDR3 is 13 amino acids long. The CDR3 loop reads CASSPGRPYEQYF. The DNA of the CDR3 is TGTGCCAGCTCCCCGGGTCGCCCCTACGAGCAGTACTTC.

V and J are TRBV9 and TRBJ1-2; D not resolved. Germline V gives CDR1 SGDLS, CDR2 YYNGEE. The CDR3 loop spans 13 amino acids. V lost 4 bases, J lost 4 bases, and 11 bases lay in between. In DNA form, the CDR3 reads TGTGCCAGCAGCTTGACTACCAGCTATGGCTACACCTTC. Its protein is CASSLTTSYGYTF.

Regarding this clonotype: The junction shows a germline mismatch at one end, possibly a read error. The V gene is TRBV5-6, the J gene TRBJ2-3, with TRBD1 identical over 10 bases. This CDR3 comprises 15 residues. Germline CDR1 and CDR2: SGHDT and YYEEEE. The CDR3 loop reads CVSSLGQGTRDTQYF. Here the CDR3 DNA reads TGTGTCAGCAGCTTGGGACAGGGGACCCGGGATACGCAGTATTTT.

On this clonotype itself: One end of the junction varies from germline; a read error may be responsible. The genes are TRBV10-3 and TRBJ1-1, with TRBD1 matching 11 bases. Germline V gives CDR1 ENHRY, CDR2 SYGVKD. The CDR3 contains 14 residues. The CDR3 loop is CAISEGTGGTEAIF. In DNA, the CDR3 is TGTGCCATCAGTGAGGGGACAGGGGGAACTGAGGCTATCTTT.

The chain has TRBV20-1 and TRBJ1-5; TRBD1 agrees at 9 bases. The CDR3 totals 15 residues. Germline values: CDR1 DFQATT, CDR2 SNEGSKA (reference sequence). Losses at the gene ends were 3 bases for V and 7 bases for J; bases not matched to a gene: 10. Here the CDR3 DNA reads TGCAGTGCTAGGACTCCGGGACAGGGAGGACAGCCCCAGCATTTT. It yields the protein CSARTPGQGGQPQHF.

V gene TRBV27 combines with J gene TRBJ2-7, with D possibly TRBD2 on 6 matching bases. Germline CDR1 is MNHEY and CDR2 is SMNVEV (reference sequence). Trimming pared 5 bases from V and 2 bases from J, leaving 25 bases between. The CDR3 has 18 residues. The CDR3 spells CASSPGRGSRLHTYEQYF. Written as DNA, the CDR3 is TGTGCCAGCAGTCCCGGGCGGGGAAGCCGCCTCCATACCTACGAGCAGTACTTC.

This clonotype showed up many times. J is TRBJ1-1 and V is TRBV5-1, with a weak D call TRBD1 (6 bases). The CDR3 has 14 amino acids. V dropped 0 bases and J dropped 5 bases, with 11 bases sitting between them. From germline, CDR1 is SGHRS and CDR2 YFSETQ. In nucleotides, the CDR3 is TGCGCCAGCAGCTTGGTCCAGGGGTGGACTGAAGCTTTCTTT. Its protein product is CASSLVQGWTEAFF.

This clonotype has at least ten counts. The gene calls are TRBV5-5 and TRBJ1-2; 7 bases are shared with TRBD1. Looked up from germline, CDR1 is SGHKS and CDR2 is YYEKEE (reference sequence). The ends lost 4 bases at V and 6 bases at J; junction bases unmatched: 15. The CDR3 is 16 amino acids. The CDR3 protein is CASSPRPGTDWNGYTF. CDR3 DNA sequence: TGTGCCAGCAGCCCTCGCCCCGGGACAGACTGGAATGGCTACACCTTC.

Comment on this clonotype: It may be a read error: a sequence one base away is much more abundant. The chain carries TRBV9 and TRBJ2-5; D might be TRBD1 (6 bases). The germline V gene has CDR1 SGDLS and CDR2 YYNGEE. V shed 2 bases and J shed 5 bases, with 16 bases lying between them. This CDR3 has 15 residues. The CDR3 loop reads CASSVSTGQGETQYF. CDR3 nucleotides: TGTGCCAGCAGCGTTTCAACAGGGCAGGGTGAGACCCAGTACTTC.

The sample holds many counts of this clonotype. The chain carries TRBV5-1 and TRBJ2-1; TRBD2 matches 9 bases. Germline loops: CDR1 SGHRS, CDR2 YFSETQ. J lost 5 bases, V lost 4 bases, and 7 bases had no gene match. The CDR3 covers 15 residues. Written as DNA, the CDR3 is TGCGCCAGCAGCCCCTTAGCGGGGGAACACAATGAGCAGTTCTTC. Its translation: CASSPLAGEHNEQFF.

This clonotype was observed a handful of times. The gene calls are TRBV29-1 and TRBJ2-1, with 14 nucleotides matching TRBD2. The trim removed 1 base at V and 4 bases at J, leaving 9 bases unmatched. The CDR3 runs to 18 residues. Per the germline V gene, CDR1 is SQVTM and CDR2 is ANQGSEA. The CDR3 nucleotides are TGCAGCGTTGAAGGGGGACTAGCGGGGGCTTTCAGTTACAATGAGCAGTTCTTC. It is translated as CSVEGGLAGAFSYNEQFF.

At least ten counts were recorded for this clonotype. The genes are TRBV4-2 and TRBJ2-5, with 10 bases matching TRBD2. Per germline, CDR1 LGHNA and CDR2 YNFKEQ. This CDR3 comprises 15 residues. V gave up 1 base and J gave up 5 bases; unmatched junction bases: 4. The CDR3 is CASSQVSGGFETQYF. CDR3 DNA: TGTGCCAGCAGCCAAGTTAGCGGGGGGTTCGAGACCCAGTACTTC.

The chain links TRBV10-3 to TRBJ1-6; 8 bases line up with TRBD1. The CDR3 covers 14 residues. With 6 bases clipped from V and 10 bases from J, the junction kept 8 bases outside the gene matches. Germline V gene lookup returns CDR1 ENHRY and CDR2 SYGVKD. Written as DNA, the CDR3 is TGTGCCATCAGCGCGGGACAGGATGGATCACCCCTCCACTTT. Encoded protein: CAISAGQDGSPLHF.

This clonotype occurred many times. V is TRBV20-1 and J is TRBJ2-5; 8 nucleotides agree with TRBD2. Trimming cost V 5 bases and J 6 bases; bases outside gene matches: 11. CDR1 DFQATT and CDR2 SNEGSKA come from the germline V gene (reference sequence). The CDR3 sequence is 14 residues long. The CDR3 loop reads CSAERASGSKTQYF. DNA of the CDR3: TGCAGTGCTGAGAGGGCTAGCGGGTCGAAGACCCAGTACTTC.

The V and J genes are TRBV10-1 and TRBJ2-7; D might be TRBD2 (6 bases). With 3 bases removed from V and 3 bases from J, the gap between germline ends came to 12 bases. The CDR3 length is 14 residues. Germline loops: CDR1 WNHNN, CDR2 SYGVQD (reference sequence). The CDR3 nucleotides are TGCGCCAGCAGTGAACAAGCGGGCCTCTACGAGCAGTACTTC. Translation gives CASSEQAGLYEQYF.

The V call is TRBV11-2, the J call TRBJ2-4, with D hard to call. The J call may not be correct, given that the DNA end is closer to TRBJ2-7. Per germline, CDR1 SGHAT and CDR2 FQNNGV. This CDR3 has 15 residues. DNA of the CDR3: TGTGCCGGCGGCTTAGATTCGGCAGACCCCTACGAGCAGTACTTC. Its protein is CAGGLDSADPYEQYF.

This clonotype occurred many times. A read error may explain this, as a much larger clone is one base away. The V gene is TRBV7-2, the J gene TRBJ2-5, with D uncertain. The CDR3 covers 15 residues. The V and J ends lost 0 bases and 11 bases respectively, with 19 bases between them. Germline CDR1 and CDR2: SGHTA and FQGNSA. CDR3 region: CASSLAGVVSNEQYF. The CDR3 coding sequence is TGTGCCAGCAGCTTAGCTGGGGTCGTAAGCAATGAGCAGTACTTC.

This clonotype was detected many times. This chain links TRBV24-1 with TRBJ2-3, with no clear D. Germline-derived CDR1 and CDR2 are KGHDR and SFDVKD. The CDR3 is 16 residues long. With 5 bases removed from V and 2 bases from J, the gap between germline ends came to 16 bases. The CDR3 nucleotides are TGTGCCACCAGTGCTACCACCGGAACCCCCACAGATACGCAGTATTTT. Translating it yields CATSATTGTPTDTQYF.

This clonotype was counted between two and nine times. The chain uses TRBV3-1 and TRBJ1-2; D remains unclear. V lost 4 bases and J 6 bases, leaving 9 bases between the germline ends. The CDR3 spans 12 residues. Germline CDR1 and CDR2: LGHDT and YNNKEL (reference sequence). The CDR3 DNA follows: TGTGCCAGCAGCCGAGGAGACAATGGCTACACCTTC. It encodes CASSRGDNGYTF.

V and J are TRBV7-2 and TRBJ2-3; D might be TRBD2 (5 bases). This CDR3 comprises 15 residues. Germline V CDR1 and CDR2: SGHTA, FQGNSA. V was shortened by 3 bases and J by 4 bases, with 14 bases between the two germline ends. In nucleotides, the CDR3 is TGTGCCAGCAGCTTTGCGGGCAGAATTTCAGATACGCAGTATTTT. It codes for CASSFAGRISDTQYF. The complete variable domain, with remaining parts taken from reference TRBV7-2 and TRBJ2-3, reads GAGVSQSPSNKVTEKGKDVELRCDPISGHTALYWYRQSLGQGLEFLIYFQGNSAPDKSGLPSDRFSAERTGGSVSTLTIQRTQQEDSAVYLCASSFAGRISDTQYFGPGTRLTVL.

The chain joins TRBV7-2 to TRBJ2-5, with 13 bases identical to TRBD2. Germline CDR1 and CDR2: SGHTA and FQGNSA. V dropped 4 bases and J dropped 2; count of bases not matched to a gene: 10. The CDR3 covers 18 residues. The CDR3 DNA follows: TGTGCCAGCAGCTGGGGACTAGCGGGGACCATGAATCAAGAGACCCAGTACTTC. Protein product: CASSWGLAGTMNQETQYF.

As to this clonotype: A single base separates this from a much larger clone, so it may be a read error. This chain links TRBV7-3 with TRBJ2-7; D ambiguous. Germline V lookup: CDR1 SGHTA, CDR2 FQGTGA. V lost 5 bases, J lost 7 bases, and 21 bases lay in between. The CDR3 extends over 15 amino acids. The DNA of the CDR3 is TGTGCCAGCAGCCCTGTCGCTCCCCAAAGAAATGAGCAGTACTTC. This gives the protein CASSPVAPQRNEQYF.

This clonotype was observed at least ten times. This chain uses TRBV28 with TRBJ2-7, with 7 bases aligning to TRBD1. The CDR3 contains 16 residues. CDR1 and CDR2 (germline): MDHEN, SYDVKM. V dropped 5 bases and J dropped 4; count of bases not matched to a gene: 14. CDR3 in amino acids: CASSLGVTGPSYEQYF. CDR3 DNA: TGTGCCAGCAGTCTGGGGGTGACAGGGCCCTCGTACGAGCAGTACTTC.

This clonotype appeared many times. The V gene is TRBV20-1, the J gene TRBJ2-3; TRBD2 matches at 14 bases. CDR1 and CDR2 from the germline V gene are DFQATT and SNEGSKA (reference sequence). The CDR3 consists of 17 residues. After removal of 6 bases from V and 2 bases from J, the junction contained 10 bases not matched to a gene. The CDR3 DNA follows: TGCAGTGCCCCCATTGAGACTAGCGGGGGGGCCACAGATACGCAGTATTTT. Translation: CSAPIETSGGATDTQYF.

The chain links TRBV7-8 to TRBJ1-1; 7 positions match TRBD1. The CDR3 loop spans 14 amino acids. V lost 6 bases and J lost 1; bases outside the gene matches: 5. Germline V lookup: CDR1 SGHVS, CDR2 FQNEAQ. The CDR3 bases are TGTGCCAGCAGGCCAGGGGGACCGAACACTGAAGCTTTCTTT. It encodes CASRPGGPNTEAFF.

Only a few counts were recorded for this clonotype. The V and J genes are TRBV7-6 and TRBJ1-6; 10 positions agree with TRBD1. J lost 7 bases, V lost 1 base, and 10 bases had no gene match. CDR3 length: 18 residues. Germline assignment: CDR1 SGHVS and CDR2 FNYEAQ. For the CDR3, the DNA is TGTGCCAGCAGCTTAGGGACAGGGGGGTCCATAACGAATTCACCCCTCCACTTT. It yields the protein CASSLGTGGSITNSPLHF. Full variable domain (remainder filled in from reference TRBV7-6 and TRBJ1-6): GAGVSQSPRYKVTKRGQDVALRCDPISGHVSLYWYRQALGQGPEFLTYFNYEAQQDKSGLPNDRFSAERPEGSISTLTIQRTEQRDSAMYRCASSLGTGGSITNSPLHFGNGTRLTVT.